Below, 24 T cell receptor beta chains from the same sample are listed, as sequenced in a study of monozygotic twins with inflammatory bowel disease. TCRdb re-analyzed the 5' RACE reads; it lists each CDR3 protein once, without DNA. The repertoire table contains around 97,000 distinct CDR3 sequences. The sequenced material came from blood. These receptors all stem from a human donor with ulcerative colitis or Crohn's disease, or a healthy co-twin of an affected twin (not recorded which).

The chain uses TRBV18 and TRBJ2-4. The germline V gene encodes CDR1 KGHSH and CDR2 LQKENI. The CDR3 is 16 residues long. The CDR3 loop is CASSPTGVEAKNIQYF.

V is TRBV20-1 and J is TRBJ2-7; the TCRdb D gene call, TRBD1, has no DNA to confirm it. This CDR3 has 12 residues. Germline CDR1 is DFQATT and CDR2 is SNEGSKA (reference sequence). Here the CDR3 reads CSARTGTYEQYF.

This chain links TRBV20-1 with TRBJ1-3. The CDR3 has 11 amino acids. Germline V gene sequence: CDR1 DFQATT, CDR2 SNEGSKA (reference sequence). The chain's CDR3 is CSARDGNTIYF.

This chain connects TRBV12-3 or TRBV12-4 to TRBJ2-7; the D call from TCRdb, TRBD1, cannot be confirmed without DNA. The CDR3 length is 15 residues. The CDR3 sequence: CASSLTGLNSYEQYF.

The chain couples TRBV10-3 to TRBJ2-7. CDR1 and CDR2 (germline): ENHRY, SYGVKD. The CDR3 runs 14 residues. CDR3 amino acids: CAIARHDNSYEQYF.

The chain couples TRBV2 to TRBJ2-7; TCRdb indicates TRBD1, and absent DNA this call remains unverified. The CDR3 contains 12 residues. CDR1 and CDR2 (germline): SNHLY, FYNNEI. The CDR3 region is CANWDSSYEQYF.

V and J are TRBV7-9 and TRBJ1-4; TCRdb names TRBD1, which stays unverified in the absence of DNA. Germline V gene data show CDR1 as SEHNR and CDR2 as FQNEAQ (reference sequence). This CDR3 region has 16 residues. CDR3: CASSETGTQNNEKLFF.

The rearrangement links TRBV7-2 to TRBJ2-5; TCRdb selects TRBD2, and the lack of DNA leaves this call unchecked. CDR3 length: 14 amino acids. Germline loops: CDR1 SGHTA, CDR2 FQGNSA. The CDR3 loop reads CASSLGVAGETQYF.

CDR3 sequence reads: CASTPLGNEQFF. V usage is TRBV12-3 or TRBV12-4 and J usage is TRBJ2-1; TCRdb proposes TRBD2, but this gene call is untestable without DNA. The CDR3 length is 12 residues.

V gene TRBV27 combines with J gene TRBJ2-1. Germline V gene lookup returns CDR1 MNHEY and CDR2 SMNVEV (reference sequence). This CDR3 spans 12 amino acids. The CDR3 loop is CASSLFTGEQFF.

The chain recombines TRBV19 with TRBJ2-3; TCRdb's D call of TRBD2 is untestable without DNA. The CDR3 is 15 amino acids. Germline CDR1 LNHDA, CDR2 SQIVND (reference sequence). The CDR3 sequence: CASRFSGAGTDTQYF.

The chain has TRBV2 and TRBJ2-2. Germline CDR1 and CDR2: SNHLY and FYNNEI. The CDR3 has 15 residues. CDR3 loop: CASRTSEVNTGELFF. Using reference TRBV2 and TRBJ2-2 for the parts outside the CDR3, the full variable domain is EPEVTQTPSHQVTQMGQEVILRCVPISNHLYFYWYRQILGQKVEFLVSFYNNEISEKSEIFDDQFSVERPDGSNFTLKIRSTKLEDSAMYFCASRTSEVNTGELFFGEGSRLTVL.

J is TRBJ2-7 and V is TRBV20-1; TCRdb lists TRBD1, though no DNA is available to test this call. This CDR3 has 14 amino acids. Germline V CDR1 and CDR2: DFQATT, SNEGSKA (reference sequence). This CDR3 reads CSARVGQGANEQYF.

The chain links TRBV7-2 to TRBJ1-6; TCRdb's assignment of TRBD1 cannot be checked, as there is no DNA. Germline V lookup: CDR1 SGHTA, CDR2 FQGNSA. The CDR3 consists of 14 residues. CDR3 sequence: CASSLSGLSSPLHF. The complete variable domain, with remaining parts taken from reference TRBV7-2 and TRBJ1-6, reads GAGVSQSPSNKVTEKGKDVELRCDPISGHTALYWYRQSLGQGLEFLIYFQGNSAPDKSGLPSDRFSAERTGGSVSTLTIQRTQQEDSAVYLCASSLSGLSSPLHFGNGTRLTVT.

J is TRBJ2-3 and V is TRBV7-2; TCRdb returns TRBD1, unconfirmable since there is no DNA. CDR3 length: 14 residues. CDR1 is SGHTA, CDR2 FQGNSA, per germline. CDR3 in amino acids: CASSLASSPPGRYF.

The CDR3 is CASSQEGGGIDTQYF. The chain recombines TRBV4-2 with TRBJ2-3; TCRdb indicates TRBD1, and absent DNA this call remains unverified. This CDR3 has 15 amino acids. CDR1 LGHNA and CDR2 YNFKEQ come from the germline V gene.

The J gene is TRBJ1-2, the V gene TRBV5-1. The CDR3 extends over 16 amino acids. Germline CDR1 and CDR2: SGHRS and YFSETQ. CDR3 sequence reads: CASSLSVQNDNYGYTF. The variable domain in full, completed from reference TRBV5-1 and TRBJ1-2, reads KAGVTQTPRYLIKTRGQQVTLSCSPISGHRSVSWYQQTPGQGLQFLFEYFSETQRNKGNFPGRFSGRQFSNSRSEMNVSTLELGDSALYLCASSLSVQNDNYGYTFGSGTRLTVV.

CDR3: CASSPTPPLTGYKSEQYF. V gene TRBV3-1 combines with J gene TRBJ2-7; the TRBD1 assignment by TCRdb is unverifiable without DNA. Per germline, CDR1 LGHDT and CDR2 YNNKEL (reference sequence). There are 18 residues in the CDR3.

This chain joins TRBV5-4 and TRBJ2-5; with no DNA, the TCRdb D assignment of TRBD1 cannot be verified. The V gene's germline CDR1 is SGHNT and CDR2 YYREEE (reference sequence). The CDR3 has 15 residues. CDR3 loop: CASSAPGQVQETQYF.

The chain combines TRBV5-6 with TRBJ1-1; without DNA, the TCRdb call of TRBD1 cannot be checked. Germline lookup yields CDR1 SGHDT and CDR2 YYEEEE. The CDR3 consists of 20 residues. CDR3 loop: CASSLVAFTFQGAANTEAFF.

The chain is built from TRBV28 and TRBJ2-1; the TRBD2 assignment by TCRdb is unverifiable without DNA. The length of the CDR3 is 16 residues. The germline gives CDR1 MDHEN, CDR2 SYDVKM. This CDR3 is CASSRLLAGGGNEQFF.

The chain combines TRBV10-2 with TRBJ2-1; lacking DNA, the TRBD2 call made by TCRdb goes unchecked. Germline CDR1 reads WSHSY; CDR2 reads SAAADI. The CDR3 runs to 19 residues. This chain's CDR3 is CASSEPGTSGGPSFNEQFF.

The chain is built from TRBV7-2 and TRBJ2-4; TCRdb's assignment of TRBD2 cannot be checked, as there is no DNA. Germline V gene lookup returns CDR1 SGHTA and CDR2 FQGNSA. This CDR3 contains 15 residues. CDR3 sequence: CASSLGGSGKNIQYF.

CDR3 residues: CASSPQWDERWELFF. The chain couples TRBV28 to TRBJ2-2; TCRdb proposes TRBD2, but this gene call is untestable without DNA. The CDR3 length is 15 residues. Germline-derived CDR1 and CDR2 are MDHEN and SYDVKM.